The sequence of this T cell receptor beta chain was determined in a study of T cells after yellow fever vaccination. V was trimmed by 6 bases and J by 3 bases, leaving 20 bases between them. Germline V gives CDR1 MNHNS, CDR2 SASEGT. CDR3 length: 16 residues. In TCRdb, the 5' RACE reads were re-called with MiXCR into one record per CDR3 protein. The sample holds 400,000 or so distinct CDR3 sequences; 11% are singletons and the top ten take roughly 18%. The chain recombines TRBV6-1 with TRBJ1-1; weak D call: TRBD1 (6 bases). This clonotype was sampled from a man aged 18 to 29 who received the YFV17D yellow fever vaccine. The sequenced sample was PBMCs, obtained on the day of the first yellow fever vaccination. The CDR3, as DNA: TGTGCCAGCAGCTCCTACAGGGTCGGGACTTACACTGAAGCTTTCTTT. It yields the protein CASSSYRVGTYTEAFF.